The 18 T cell receptor beta chains listed next were all sequenced from one sample in a study of blood T cell repertoires in COVID-19 (TCRdb year 2020). Libraries were prepared through the immunoSEQ multiplex PCR assay. In TCRdb, the immuneACCESS table is reduced to in-frame sequences with V and J assigned. These tables do not hold every clone; where another copy was compared, an unresolved V gene accounts for under half, and the others remain unexplained. This sample is represented by more than 200,000 clones; 88% of them were singletons. The leading ten clones occupy over 1.2% of the sample. Sequenced input: peripheral blood. Receptors originate from an elderly man with acute or convalescent COVID-19.

The count of this clone is one. The V and J genes are TRBV18 and TRBJ2-7; D possibly corresponds to TRBD2 (6 bases). Germline V CDR1 and CDR2: KGHSH, LQKENI. The CDR3 is 14 residues long. V was trimmed by 3 bases and J by 2 bases, leaving 11 bases between them. CDR3 sequence: CASSPAAGTYEQYF. CDR3 DNA: TGTGCCAGCTCACCGGCGGCGGGAACCTACGAGCAGTACTTC. The entire variable domain, with the rest obtained from reference TRBV18 and TRBJ2-7, is as follows: NAGVMQNPRHLVRRRGQEARLRCSPMKGHSHVYWYRQLPEEGLKFMVYLQKENIIDESGMPKERFSAEFPKEGPSILRIQQVVRGDSAAYFCASSPAAGTYEQYFGPGTRLTVT.

Many counts were recorded for this clone. This sequence joins TRBV28 and TRBJ1-5; 7 nucleotides align to TRBD1. The germline V gene has CDR1 MDHEN and CDR2 SYDVKM. Trimming cost V 5 bases and J 5 bases; bases outside gene matches: 6. This CDR3 is built from 14 residues. The CDR3 region has the DNA TGTGCCAGCAGTGCTCAGGGGGGCCATCAGCCCCAGCATTTT. Protein: CASSAQGGHQPQHF.

The chain employs TRBV18 and TRBJ2-1; 10 bases line up with TRBD2. The junction had 20 bases not matched to a gene; V was cut back by 3 bases and J by 9 bases. CDR1 and CDR2 from the germline V gene are KGHSH and LQKENI. This CDR3 contains 19 residues. The CDR3 is CASSPTAGTILAGVTEQFF. The DNA of the CDR3 is TGTGCCAGCTCACCCACCGCGGGTACCATCCTAGCGGGAGTCACTGAGCAGTTCTTC.

This sequence joins TRBV27 and TRBJ2-5; 14 bases are a match to TRBD2. The germline gives CDR1 MNHEY, CDR2 SMNVEV (reference sequence). The trim removed 5 bases at V and 2 bases at J, leaving 4 bases unmatched. The CDR3 extends over 16 amino acids. The CDR3 protein is CASSPGTSGGQETQYF. The CDR3 DNA follows: TGTGCCAGCAGTCCCGGGACTAGCGGGGGACAAGAGACCCAGTACTTC.

The chain uses TRBV19 and TRBJ1-5; no clear D. CDR3 length equals 14 residues. Germline V lookup: CDR1 LNHDA, CDR2 SQIVND (reference sequence). V lost 3 bases, J lost 6 bases, and 12 bases lay in between. The CDR3: CASSMTGDSQPQHF. For the CDR3, the DNA is TGTGCCAGTAGTATGACGGGTGATAGTCAGCCCCAGCATTTT.

This chain uses TRBV27 with TRBJ1-5; 9 bases align to TRBD1. This CDR3 has 13 amino acids. CDR1 and CDR2 (germline): MNHEY, SMNVEV (reference sequence). V shed 6 bases, J shed 5 bases, and the junction held 2 bases outside the gene matches. CDR3 in amino acids: CASSRDRDQPQHF. The CDR3 coding sequence is TGTGCCAGCAGCCGGGACAGGGATCAGCCCCAGCATTTT.

The chain combines TRBV5-8 with TRBJ1-5, with 9 bases identical to TRBD1. The CDR3 sequence is 17 residues long. Trimming took 4 bases from V and 2 from J; bases not matched to a gene: 10. Germline V gene sequence: CDR1 SGHTS, CDR2 YDEGEE. The CDR3 DNA is TGTGCCAGCAGCGGATACAGGGGGCTGGCGGGCAATCAGCCCCAGCATTTT. Translated: CASSGYRGLAGNQPQHF.

The chain recombines TRBV12-3 or TRBV12-4 with TRBJ1-2; the D is unclear. The CDR3 totals 13 residues. Trimming shortened V by 4 bases and J by 2 bases, and 8 bases separated the two germline ends. DNA for the CDR3: TGTGCCAGCAGTTCCCCGGGAAACTATGGCTACACCTTC. This codes for CASSSPGNYGYTF.

As concerns this clone: Other DNA sequences in this specimen translate into the identical CDR3. The chain is built from TRBV28 and TRBJ2-2; D ambiguous. Trimming stripped 2 bases from V and 4 bases from J, with 8 bases between. This CDR3 comprises 14 residues. Germline values: CDR1 MDHEN, CDR2 SYDVKM. The CDR3 reads CASSLGGSTGELFF. CDR3 sequence (DNA): TGTGCCAGCAGTTTAGGCGGTTCCACCGGGGAGCTGTTTTTT.

V usage is TRBV11-1 and J usage is TRBJ1-6, with TRBD1 matching 7 bases. Germline CDR1 reads SGHAT; CDR2 reads FQDESV (reference sequence). The CDR3 runs 15 residues. J gave up 8 bases and V 1 base, and 5 bases lay outside the gene matches. CDR3 sequence reads: CASSLEGALDSPLHF. The CDR3 nucleotides read TGTGCCAGCAGCTTAGAGGGGGCCCTGGATTCACCCCTCCACTTT.

The rearrangement links TRBV5-6 to TRBJ1-2; 8 bases are shared with TRBD1. The CDR3 length is 15 residues. Germline lookup yields CDR1 SGHDT and CDR2 YYEEEE. The trim removed 0 bases at V and 4 bases at J, leaving 5 bases unmatched. CDR3 amino acids: CASSLVRDRPYGYTF. Here the CDR3 DNA reads TGTGCCAGCAGCTTGGTCAGGGACAGGCCCTATGGCTACACCTTC.

The rearrangement uses TRBV3-1 (or the pseudogene TRBV3-2) and TRBJ2-5, with D possibly being TRBD2 (6 bases). V was cut by 0 bases and J by 6 bases, with 14 bases left in between. The CDR3 spans 15 residues. Germline loops: CDR1 LGHDT, CDR2 YNNKEL (reference sequence). The CDR3 sequence: CASSQDLLATKTQYF. CDR3 bases: TGTGCCAGCAGCCAAGATCTCCTAGCGACAAAGACCCAGTACTTC.

This clone has a single count. The chain is built from TRBV9 and TRBJ2-2, with 7 positions matching TRBD2. The length of the CDR3 is 17 residues. V was clipped by 3 bases and J by 0 bases; unmatched bases: 8. Germline V gene sequence: CDR1 SGDLS, CDR2 YYNGEE. The CDR3 loop is CASSAVLASANTGELFF. As DNA, the CDR3 is TGTGCCAGCAGCGCCGTACTAGCGTCCGCGAACACCGGGGAGCTGTTTTTT.

This clone occurred a few times. The chain recombines TRBV12-5 with TRBJ1-4; possibly TRBD1 for D (5 bases). CDR3 size: 16 residues. V shed 6 bases and J shed 0 bases, with 14 bases lying between them. The germline V gene encodes CDR1 LGHNT and CDR2 FRNRAP. This chain's CDR3 is CASGMLGGATNEKLFF. The CDR3 DNA reads as TGTGCTAGTGGCATGTTGGGAGGGGCAACTAATGAAAAACTGTTTTTT.

The rearrangement links TRBV28 to TRBJ2-7; 7 nucleotides line up with TRBD1. CDR1 and CDR2 from the germline V gene are MDHEN and SYDVKM. J was trimmed by 2 bases and V by 6 bases; bases with no gene match: 10. This CDR3 has 15 residues. As DNA, the CDR3 is TGTGCCAGCAGCCGACGACAGGGCTTCCCCTACGAGCAGTACTTC. Residues: CASSRRQGFPYEQYF.

This chain uses TRBV6-2 or TRBV6-3 with TRBJ2-5; tentatively, D is TRBD2 (6 bases). This CDR3 has 16 amino acids. The germline V and J ends were trimmed by 6 bases and 5 bases, with 22 bases remaining between them. Per germline, CDR1 MNHEY and CDR2 SVGEGT. CDR3 loop: CASSPVLLGGRETQYF. The CDR3 DNA reads as TGTGCCAGCAGCCCCGTTTTACTTGGTGGGAGGGAGACCCAGTACTTC.

The chain has TRBV29-1 and TRBJ1-1; D possibly corresponds to TRBD1 (6 bases). The germline gives CDR1 SQVTM, CDR2 ANQGSEA. Trimming left V 5 bases short and J 2 bases short, with 15 bases between. CDR3 length: 14 residues. CDR3 sequence (DNA): TGCAGCGTTAGGACAGCCCGTACCAACACTGAAGCTTTCTTT. Translating gives CSVRTARTNTEAFF.

The rearrangement joins TRBV20-1 to TRBJ1-4; D is unclear. Germline CDR1 and CDR2: DFQATT and SNEGSKA (reference sequence). The CDR3 has 17 amino acids. The V end was cut by 3 bases, the J end by 0 bases, with 17 bases between. CDR3 protein: CSASAPRPFATNEKLFF. CDR3 nucleotides: TGCAGTGCTAGTGCCCCCCGTCCCTTTGCAACTAATGAAAAACTGTTTTTT.